These 30 T cell receptor beta chains were all obtained from the same sample, sequenced in a study of neurological immune-mediated disorders. TCRdb re-called the 5' RACE reads through MiXCR, storing one row per CDR3 protein. The data hold approximately 40,000 distinct CDR3 sequences, with 20% to 25% observed a single time. The time point denotes: technical triplicate 3. The sequenced material came from PBMCs. These receptors originate from a man aged 60-69 years with HTLV-1-associated myelopathy (HAM/TSP).

This clonotype has ten or more counts. This rearrangement joins TRBV12-3 or TRBV12-4 to TRBJ2-7; possible D gene TRBD2, 7 bases. With 5 bases removed from V and 3 bases from J, the gap between germline ends came to 17 bases. The CDR3 covers 15 residues. CDR3 sequence: CASSPLGGGSYEQYF. The DNA for the CDR3 is TGTGCCAGCAGTCCATTAGGGGGGGGGAGCTACGAGCAGTACTTC.

This clonotype was seen a few times. The chain joins TRBV5-1 to TRBJ2-7, with 13 bases that match TRBD2. CDR3 length equals 16 residues. Trimming cost V 0 bases and J 6 bases; bases outside gene matches: 6. The V gene's germline CDR1 is SGHRS and CDR2 YFSETQ. The CDR3 is CASSLGGLAGATEQYF. CDR3 bases: TGCGCCAGCAGCTTGGGAGGACTAGCGGGGGCCACCGAGCAGTACTTC.

The CDR3 DNA reads as TGTGCCAGCAGCCCGGGACAAACCACCGGGGAGCTGTTTTTT. As protein: CASSPGQTTGELFF. J is TRBJ2-2 and V is TRBV12-3 or TRBV12-4; D is possibly TRBD1 (6 bases). The length of the CDR3 is 14 residues. V shed 6 bases and J shed 4 bases, with 12 bases lying between them.

The V call is TRBV7-9, the J call TRBJ2-7; 7 bases are a match to TRBD1. Germline V gene lookup returns CDR1 SEHNR and CDR2 FQNEAQ (reference sequence). The CDR3 covers 12 residues. Trimming cost V 3 bases and J 5 bases; bases outside gene matches: 1. This chain's CDR3 is CASSLTGHEQYF. In DNA form, the CDR3 reads TGTGCCAGCAGCTTGACAGGGCACGAGCAGTACTTC.

In its sample, this clonotype was seen many times. This chain joins TRBV20-1 and TRBJ2-3; 11 bases fit TRBD2. V lost 6 bases, J lost 1 base, and 15 bases stayed unmatched. Germline V lookup: CDR1 DFQATT, CDR2 SNEGSKA (reference sequence). The CDR3 totals 18 residues. This CDR3 reads CSAPTGSSGRFGTDTQYF. In nucleotides, the CDR3 is TGCAGTGCCCCCACCGGGTCTAGCGGGAGGTTCGGCACAGATACGCAGTATTTT.

This clonotype appeared a few times. The chain is built from TRBV5-3 and TRBJ2-7, with D possibly TRBD2 on 5 matching bases. TRBV5-3 qualifies as an ORF whose function is uncertain. V shed 0 bases and J shed 5 bases, with 9 bases lying between them. The CDR3 loop spans 13 amino acids. For the CDR3, the DNA is TGTGCCAGAAGCTTGGGACCCGGGGACGAGCAGTACTTC. It specifies CARSLGPGDEQYF.

The table lists this clonotype with many counts. V usage is TRBV5-4 and J usage is TRBJ1-1; TRBD1 is a possible D gene (5 bases). The CDR3 has 16 residues. Trimming pared 4 bases from V and 1 base from J, leaving 17 bases between. Germline V gene lookup returns CDR1 SGHNT and CDR2 YYREEE (reference sequence). In DNA, the CDR3 is TGTGCCAGCAGCCCACCCCGGGACCGAAAGAACACTGAAGCTTTCTTT. Its protein product is CASSPPRDRKNTEAFF.

The sample holds one count of this clonotype. This may come from a read error, since a much larger clone is one base off. The chain employs TRBV20-1 and TRBJ2-3, with D unresolved. Germline V lookup: CDR1 DFQATT, CDR2 SNEGSKA (reference sequence). The CDR3 length is 13 residues. Trimming cost V 5 bases and J 6 bases, with 15 bases left between them. The CDR3 loop reads CSARYRPPDTQYF. DNA for the CDR3: TGCAGTGCTCGGTACAGACCCCCGGATACGCAGTATTTT.

CDR3 residues: CASSESLTMRGELFF. CDR3 in DNA: TGCGCCAGCAGTGAGTCGTTGACTATGCGCGGGGAGCTGTTTTTT. J is TRBJ2-2 and V is TRBV10-1; the D gene is possibly TRBD2 (5 bases). The CDR3 runs 15 residues. Trimming stripped 0 bases from V and 7 bases from J, with 12 bases between. From germline, CDR1 is WNHNN and CDR2 SYGVQD (reference sequence).

This clonotype was detected ten times or more. This chain uses TRBV18 with TRBJ1-1; 8 bases line up with TRBD1. From germline, CDR1 is KGHSH and CDR2 LQKENI. V gave up 6 bases and J gave up 4 bases; unmatched junction bases: 4. The CDR3 is made up of 13 amino acids. The DNA for the CDR3 is TGTGCCAGCTCCCAGGGGGCCAGCACTGAAGCTTTCTTT. Translating gives CASSQGASTEAFF.

The chain employs TRBV13 and TRBJ2-1; TRBD2 might be the D (5 bases). V dropped 3 bases and J dropped 4 bases, with 10 bases sitting between them. Germline lookup yields CDR1 PRHDT and CDR2 FYEKMQ (reference sequence). This CDR3 is built from 14 residues. The CDR3 region is CASSLGSQYNEQFF. CDR3 coding DNA: TGTGCCAGCAGCTTGGGGAGCCAGTACAATGAGCAGTTCTTC.

Remarks on this clonotype: Given a much more abundant clone one base away, this may be a read error. This chain connects TRBV29-1 to TRBJ1-5; tentative D call: TRBD1 (5 bases). CDR1 and CDR2 (germline): SQVTM, ANQGSEA. The CDR3 totals 16 residues. CDR3 sequence reads: CGAQGETWVGNQPQHF. CDR3 coding DNA: TGCGGCGCCCAAGGGGAGACGTGGGTAGGAAATCAGCCCCAGCATTTT. Full variable domain (rest looked up from reference TRBV29-1 and TRBJ1-5): SAVISQKPSRDICQRGTSLTIQCQVDSQVTMMFWYRQQPGQSLTLIATANQGSEATYESGFVIDKFPISRPNLTFSTLTVSNMSPEDSSIYLCGAQGETWVGNQPQHFGDGTRLSIL.

The sample holds many counts of this clonotype. The chain combines TRBV28 with TRBJ2-1; TRBD2 aligns across 11 bases. The junction had 13 bases not matched to a gene; V was cut back by 3 bases and J by 0 bases. In germline, CDR1 is MDHEN, CDR2 SYDVKM. The CDR3 length is 20 residues. Here the CDR3 reads CASSFIASGRTLGSYNEQFF. In DNA form, the CDR3 reads TGTGCCAGCAGTTTCATCGCTAGCGGGAGGACATTGGGCTCCTACAATGAGCAGTTCTTC.

This clonotype showed up just a few times. The gene calls are TRBV20-1 and TRBJ2-1; 11 bases are shared with TRBD2. Trimming removed 5 bases from V and 7 bases from J; junction bases left unmatched: 7. This CDR3 has 14 residues. CDR1 and CDR2 (germline): DFQATT, SNEGSKA (reference sequence). CDR3 sequence (DNA): TGCAGTGCTGCACTAGCGGGAGCGAAGAATGAGCAGTTCTTC. This codes for CSAALAGAKNEQFF.

This clonotype was counted many times. The chain uses TRBV5-1 and TRBJ2-7, with 9 nucleotides matching TRBD2. The CDR3 extends over 16 amino acids. Germline values: CDR1 SGHRS, CDR2 YFSETQ. Unmatched junction bases numbered 10, after V lost 0 bases and J lost 6 bases. CDR3 in amino acids: CASSLAASGVAGEQYF. The DNA of the CDR3 is TGCGCCAGCAGCTTGGCCGCTAGCGGGGTCGCGGGCGAGCAGTACTTC.

This clonotype was counted ten times or more. The J gene is TRBJ2-3, the V gene TRBV7-2; TRBD1 is a possible D gene (6 bases). With 5 bases removed from V and 5 bases from J, the gap between germline ends came to 20 bases. This CDR3 region has 16 residues. Germline loops: CDR1 SGHTA, CDR2 FQGNSA. The CDR3 is CASSPQGRSRGDTQYF. The CDR3 region has the DNA TGTGCCAGCAGCCCACAGGGCCGAAGCCGTGGAGATACGCAGTATTTT.

This clonotype was counted between two and nine times. The chain has TRBV5-4 and TRBJ2-1, with unresolved D. The CDR3 length is 12 residues. The V end lost 3 bases, the J end lost 8 bases, and 9 bases lay between the germline ends. CDR1 and CDR2 (germline): SGHNT, YYREEE (reference sequence). The CDR3 DNA sequence: TGTGCCAGCAGCTCTGGATTGGATGAGCAGTTCTTC. As protein: CASSSGLDEQFF.

The chain's CDR3 is CSARDSYNTQYF. The CDR3, as DNA: TGCAGTGCGCGGGACTCCTACAATACGCAGTATTTT. The V call is TRBV20-1, the J call TRBJ2-3; a possible D gene is TRBD2 (6 bases). Trimming shortened V by 6 bases and J by 7 bases, and 14 bases separated the two germline ends. Germline CDR1 DFQATT, CDR2 SNEGSKA (reference sequence). This CDR3 is built from 12 residues.

This chain connects TRBV9 to TRBJ2-3; 8 bases line up with TRBD2. Germline loops: CDR1 SGDLS, CDR2 YYNGEE. V was pared by 5 bases and J by 2 bases, with 7 bases of the junction left unmatched. This CDR3 has 15 amino acids. The CDR3 bases are TGTGCCAGCAGGCGGGGGGCGGCCGACACAGATACGCAGTATTTT. Amino acids: CASRRGAADTDTQYF.

This clonotype was detected ten times or more. The V call is TRBV20-1, the J call TRBJ2-1; D not certain. Germline loops: CDR1 DFQATT, CDR2 SNEGSKA (reference sequence). Trimming removed 0 bases from V and 10 bases from J, with 10 bases in between. The CDR3 is made up of 12 amino acids. CDR3 nucleotide sequence: TGCAGTGCTAGAGATAAGACAACGGAGCAGTTCTTC. Its protein is CSARDKTTEQFF.

By share, this clonotype ranks as medium-sized. This sequence joins TRBV28 and TRBJ1-2, with 8 bases aligning to TRBD1. CDR1 and CDR2 (germline): MDHEN, SYDVKM. The CDR3 is 16 amino acids. J lost 8 bases, V lost 5 bases, and 16 bases had no gene match. The CDR3 region is CASSPLSLDRGIGYTF. The CDR3 region has the DNA TGTGCCAGCAGTCCTCTCTCTCTAGACAGGGGTATAGGCTACACCTTC.

V and J are TRBV12-3 or TRBV12-4 and TRBJ2-5, with D possibly called TRBD1 or TRBD2 (5 bases each). V was shortened by 3 bases and J by 5 bases, with 16 bases between the two germline ends. There are 15 residues in the CDR3. The CDR3 region is CASSFTGTSSETQYF. Here the CDR3 DNA reads TGTGCCAGCAGTTTCACCGGGACCTCCTCCGAGACCCAGTACTTC.

This clonotype was detected a few times. This chain uses TRBV20-1 with TRBJ1-1; TRBD1 matches 8 bases. After removal of 6 bases from V and 5 bases from J, the junction contained 5 bases not matched to a gene. CDR3 length: 12 amino acids. CDR1 DFQATT and CDR2 SNEGSKA come from the germline V gene (reference sequence). CDR3 residues: CSATQGGTEAFF. CDR3 sequence (DNA): TGCAGTGCCACACAGGGGGGTACTGAAGCTTTCTTT.

Ten or more counts support this clonotype. The J gene is TRBJ2-6, the V gene TRBV28; D is unclear. Germline lookup yields CDR1 MDHEN and CDR2 SYDVKM. CDR3 size: 15 residues. Trimming pared 6 bases from V and 1 base from J, leaving 10 bases between. The CDR3 region has the DNA TGTGCCAGCAGCTCATTCCAGTCTGGGGCCAACGTCCTGACTTTC. As protein: CASSSFQSGANVLTF. Full variable domain (outside the CDR3, taken from reference TRBV28 and TRBJ2-6): DVKVTQSSRYLVKRTGEKVFLECVQDMDHENMFWYRQDPGLGLRLIYFSYDVKMKEKGDIPEGYSVSREKKERFSLILESASTNQTSMYLCASSSFQSGANVLTFGAGSRLTVL.

Comments on this clonotype: A much larger clone lies one base from this, so it may be a read error. CDR3 sequence: CASGGSWELFF. CDR3 nucleotides: TGTGCCAGCGGGGGCTCCTGGGAGCTGTTTTTT. J is TRBJ2-2 and V is TRBV2; possible D gene TRBD1, 6 bases. This CDR3 has 11 amino acids. V gave up 8 bases and J gave up 9 bases, with 10 bases separating them. Germline V gene sequence: CDR1 SNHLY, CDR2 FYNNEI.

The sample holds a few counts of this clonotype. V is TRBV18 and J is TRBJ1-2, with 8 positions matching TRBD1. The CDR3 spans 13 residues. Germline-derived CDR1 and CDR2 are KGHSH and LQKENI. V lost 3 bases to trimming and J lost 3 bases; unmatched junction nucleotides: 0. CDR3 coding DNA: TGTGCCAGCTCACCGGGACAGGACTATGGCTACACCTTC. Encoded protein: CASSPGQDYGYTF.

This clonotype was seen repeatedly, ten times or more. This rearrangement joins TRBV10-3 to TRBJ1-6; D gene ambiguous. V lost 0 bases to trimming and J lost 7 bases, with 13 bases between them. Looked up from germline, CDR1 is ENHRY and CDR2 is SYGVKD. The CDR3 covers 16 residues. The CDR3 bases are TGTGCCATCAGTGAGTCACGGGAGGGTACCAATTCACCCCTCCACTTT. It specifies CAISESREGTNSPLHF.

Ten or more counts support this clonotype. CDR3: CASSSQAGRSVTDTQYF. The CDR3 nucleotides read TGTGCCAGCAGCTCACAAGCGGGTCGGTCGGTGACAGATACGCAGTATTTT. The V call is TRBV7-2, the J call TRBJ2-3; D is perhaps TRBD2 (6 bases). The germline V gene encodes CDR1 SGHTA and CDR2 FQGNSA. The CDR3 runs to 17 residues. V shed 4 bases and J shed 3 bases, with 20 bases lying between them.

This clonotype has ten or more counts. The V and J genes are TRBV3-1 and TRBJ1-1; a weak D match, TRBD1 (6 bases). The CDR3 has 15 amino acids. V shed 4 bases and J shed 6 bases, with 18 bases lying between them. In germline, CDR1 is LGHDT, CDR2 YNNKEL (reference sequence). The CDR3 loop is CASSLTRGGDSEAFF. In DNA form, the CDR3 reads TGTGCCAGCAGCCTCACGAGGGGGGGTGATTCTGAAGCTTTCTTT.

This clonotype was seen at least ten times. The V and J genes are TRBV20-1 and TRBJ1-2; D ambiguous. This CDR3 spans 12 amino acids. Germline-derived CDR1 and CDR2 are DFQATT and SNEGSKA (reference sequence). Trimming removed 3 bases from V and 2 bases from J, with 7 bases in between. The CDR3: CSASHSNYGYTF. For the CDR3, the DNA is TGCAGTGCTAGTCATAGCAACTATGGCTACACCTTC.